This T cell receptor beta chain was documented in a study of T-cell reconstitution after alpha-beta-depleted transplantation in children. This clonotype was seen at least ten times. Library preparation (for TCRbeta) was performed with unique molecular identifiers. One entry per CDR3 protein, called by TCRdb with MiXCR from the PCR reads. The repertoire holds approximately 83,000 distinct CDR3 sequences, with more than 10% as singletons. The starting material was PBMCs from the stem cell graft donor, obtained from the stem cell graft. This sequence was found in a human donor who donated a stem cell graft to a child with inherited bone marrow failure.

The CDR3 sequence is CASSQEWVQETQYF. The CDR3 DNA reads TGCGCCAGCAGCCAAGAGTGGGTCCAAGAGACCCAGTACTTC. This chain links TRBV4-3 with TRBJ2-5; D is unresolved. Germline-derived CDR1 and CDR2 are LGHNA and YSLEER. The CDR3 length is 14 residues. Trimming cost V 0 bases and J 1 base, with 6 bases left between them.